The source of this TCR beta chain is a study of T cell responses to AZD1222 COVID-19 vaccine. Remarks on this clone: The antigen is undetermined.

The study, taken as a whole, reports: The study reported that nearly half of spike-specific TCRs target unmutated variant regions. With dominance at 160-218 and 743-854, vaccine-associated CD4 TCRs spanned spike. The donors showed a predominance of white British ancestry and of females, with possible underestimation of clonal diversity.

Libraries were prepared by immunoSEQ multiplex PCR; TCRdb keeps only in-frame clonotypes and omits some of them. The sample has approximately 150,000 clones, 85% to 95% seen once. The V gene's germline CDR1 is LNHDA and CDR2 SQIVND (reference sequence). V was trimmed by 3 bases and J by 9 bases, leaving 8 bases between them. The CDR3 is 11 residues long. The starting material was peripheral blood, obtained on day 0 of AZD1222 vaccination. The chain couples TRBV19 to TRBJ1-1; D gene uncertain. This clonotype originated in an adult in good health. CDR3 bases: TGTGCCAGTAGTATCTTAGACAAAGCTTTCTTT. This translates into CASSILDKAFF.